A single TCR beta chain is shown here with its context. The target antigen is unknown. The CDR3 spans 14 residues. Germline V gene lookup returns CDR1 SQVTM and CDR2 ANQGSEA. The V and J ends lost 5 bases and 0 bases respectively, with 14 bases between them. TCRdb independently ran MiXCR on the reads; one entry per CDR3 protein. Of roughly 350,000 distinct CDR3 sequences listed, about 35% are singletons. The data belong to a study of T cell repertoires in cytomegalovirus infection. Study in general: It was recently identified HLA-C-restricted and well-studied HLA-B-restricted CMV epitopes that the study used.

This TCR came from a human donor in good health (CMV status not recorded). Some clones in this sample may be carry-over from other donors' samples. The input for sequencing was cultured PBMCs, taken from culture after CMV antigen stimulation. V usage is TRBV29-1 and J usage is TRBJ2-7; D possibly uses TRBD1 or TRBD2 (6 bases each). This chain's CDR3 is CSVSIGGSSYEQYF. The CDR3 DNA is TGCAGCGTTTCTATCGGGGGCTCCTCCTACGAGCAGTACTTC.